The 23 T cell receptor beta chains below come from one sample, sequenced in a study of T cell repertoires in cytomegalovirus infection. TCRdb passed the reads through MiXCR, listing each CDR3 protein once. This table has fewer than 850,000 distinct CDR3 sequences, 29% appearing once. Antigen specificity for these receptors is unknown. Specimen: cultured CD8+ T cells from PBMCs, collected from culture after CMV antigen stimulation. The source of these receptors is a human donor in good health (CMV status not recorded). Some clones in this sample may be carry-over from other donors' samples.

This clonotype was seen a handful of times. V gene TRBV6-1 combines with J gene TRBJ2-2, with a possible D match to TRBD1 (5 bases). The CDR3 length is 15 residues. Germline CDR1 reads MNHNS; CDR2 reads SASEGT. The V end was cut by 4 bases, the J end by 3 bases, with 12 bases between. CDR3 sequence: CASSGWVGDTGELFF. Here the CDR3 DNA reads TGTGCCAGCAGTGGATGGGTAGGGGACACCGGGGAGCTGTTTTTT.

For this clonotype: This clone may be a read error of a much larger clone one base away. J is TRBJ2-1 and V is TRBV6-1; D call uncertain. Germline lookup yields CDR1 MNHNS and CDR2 SASEGT. The CDR3 contains 14 residues. Here the CDR3 reads CASREVKGYNEQFF. In DNA, the CDR3 is TGTGCCAGCCGTGAAGTGAAAGGGTACAATGAGCAGTTCTTC.

A few counts support this clonotype. The chain carries TRBV10-3 and TRBJ1-4; D unresolved. The germline V gene encodes CDR1 ENHRY and CDR2 SYGVKD. Trimming left V 0 bases short and J 6 bases short, with 11 bases between. This CDR3 spans 15 amino acids. CDR3 DNA sequence: TGTGCCATCAGTGAGTCCAGCTTGCTTGATGAAAAACTGTTTTTT. As protein: CAISESSLLDEKLFF.

The chain joins TRBV19 to TRBJ1-2; weak D call: TRBD1 (6 bases). The CDR3 loop spans 15 amino acids. In germline, CDR1 is LNHDA, CDR2 SQIVND (reference sequence). The V and J ends lost 3 bases and 8 bases respectively, with 19 bases between them. The CDR3: CASSILGPGDGGYTF. DNA of the CDR3: TGTGCCAGTAGTATTCTAGGACCAGGGGATGGAGGCTACACCTTC. The full variable domain, with the rest looked up from reference TRBV19 and TRBJ1-2, is DGGITQSPKYLFRKEGQNVTLSCEQNLNHDAMYWYRQDPGQGLRLIYYSQIVNDFQKGDIAEGYSVSREKKESFPLTVTSAQKNPTAFYLCASSILGPGDGGYTFGSGTRLTVV.

This clonotype was seen at least ten times. This chain joins TRBV5-5 and TRBJ1-1; D may be TRBD1 (6 bases). V dropped 4 bases and J dropped 0 bases, with 16 bases sitting between them. There are 16 residues in the CDR3. Germline CDR1 and CDR2: SGHKS and YYEKEE (reference sequence). The CDR3 coding sequence is TGTGCCAGCAGCCGTAAACAGGGTTACATGAACACTGAAGCTTTCTTT. Its protein is CASSRKQGYMNTEAFF.

V gene TRBV19 combines with J gene TRBJ2-7; D uncertain. V was shortened by 3 bases and J by 2 bases, with 20 bases between the two germline ends. The CDR3 length is 17 residues. Per germline, CDR1 LNHDA and CDR2 SQIVND (reference sequence). The DNA of the CDR3 is TGTGCCAGTAGTATGAATCCGTATAGGGCAGAAGCCTACGAGCAGTACTTC. Protein: CASSMNPYRAEAYEQYF.

The chain couples TRBV4-3 to TRBJ2-1, with D tentatively TRBD1 or TRBD2 (7 bases each). V lost 4 bases and J 6 bases, leaving 16 bases between the germline ends. This CDR3 comprises 15 residues. From germline, CDR1 is LGHNA and CDR2 YSLEER. CDR3 sequence reads: CASSRFQGGGNEQFF. The CDR3 DNA is TGCGCCAGCAGCCGATTTCAGGGGGGGGGCAATGAGCAGTTCTTC.

This clonotype showed up just a few times. This chain links TRBV10-3 with TRBJ2-3; tentatively, D is TRBD2 (6 bases). Germline V lookup: CDR1 ENHRY, CDR2 SYGVKD. The CDR3 has 15 amino acids. The V gene lost 4 bases and the J gene lost 4 bases, with 15 bases spanning the gap. The CDR3 here is CAISGGDSLPDTQYF. DNA for the CDR3: TGTGCCATCAGTGGGGGGGACTCACTCCCAGATACGCAGTATTTT.

In its sample, this clonotype was seen a few times. V is TRBV27 and J is TRBJ1-6; D is uncertain. CDR3 length: 16 amino acids. CDR1 is MNHEY, CDR2 SMNVEV, per germline (reference sequence). Trimming left V 3 bases short and J 4 bases short, with 13 bases between. CDR3 sequence reads: CASSLLNFGYNSPLHF. For the CDR3, the DNA is TGTGCCAGCAGTTTGTTGAATTTCGGGTATAATTCACCCCTCCACTTT.

The chain combines TRBV4-2 with TRBJ2-6, with 10 positions matching TRBD1. Germline-derived CDR1 and CDR2 are LGHNA and YNFKEQ. CDR3 length: 18 amino acids. J was trimmed by 0 bases and V by 0 bases; bases with no gene match: 2. CDR3 DNA sequence: TGTGCCAGCAGCCAAGATAGGACAGGGGGCTCTGGGGCCAACGTCCTGACTTTC. As protein: CASSQDRTGGSGANVLTF.

The sample holds a few counts of this clonotype. The chain uses TRBV19 and TRBJ2-3; 10 nucleotides match TRBD2. V trimming: 1 base; J trimming: 0 bases; junction bases outside the gene matches: 13. This CDR3 has 20 residues. Germline CDR1 and CDR2: LNHDA and SQIVND (reference sequence). This CDR3 reads CASSIAGLAADYLSTDTQYF. CDR3 nucleotides: TGTGCCAGTAGTATAGCCGGACTAGCGGCAGACTATCTCAGCACAGATACGCAGTATTTT.

This clonotype has more than one count but fewer than ten. The V gene is TRBV7-2, the J gene TRBJ2-7; 13 bases line up with TRBD2. Germline CDR1 reads SGHTA; CDR2 reads FQGNSA. This CDR3 spans 15 amino acids. Trimming cost V 4 bases and J 7 bases; bases outside gene matches: 7. CDR3 nucleotide sequence: TGTGCCAGCAGCTCGACTAGCGGGGGGACGGGGGAGCAGTACGTC. The encoded protein is CASSSTSGGTGEQYV.

This chain connects TRBV28 to TRBJ1-2, with TRBD1 matching over 7 bases. The CDR3 runs to 14 residues. Germline V gene data show CDR1 as MDHEN and CDR2 as SYDVKM. V gave up 2 bases and J gave up 6 bases; unmatched junction bases: 6. In DNA, the CDR3 is TGTGCCAGCAGTTTAAGGAGGGGGCAGAATGGCTACACCTTC. It is translated as CASSLRRGQNGYTF.

Details on this clonotype: This may stem from a read error, because a much larger clone lies one nucleotide away. The CDR3 loop is CASSSPRGDLVFANTGELFF. The CDR3 DNA sequence: TGTGCCAGCAGCTCCCCACGGGGCGACCTGGTGTTCGCGAACACCGGGGAGCTGTTTTTT. The chain links TRBV7-2 to TRBJ2-2; tentatively, D is TRBD1 or TRBD2 (5 bases each). The germline V gene encodes CDR1 SGHTA and CDR2 FQGNSA. V was cut by 4 bases and J by 0 bases, with 24 bases left in between. This CDR3 has 20 residues. Based on the CDR3 plus reference TRBV7-2 and TRBJ2-2, the full variable domain is GAGVSQSPSNKVTEKGKDVELRCDPISGHTALYWYRQSLGQGLEFLIYFQGNSAPDKSGLPSDRFSAERTGGSVSTLTIQRTQQEDSAVYLCASSSPRGDLVFANTGELFFGEGSRLTVL.

The V and J genes are TRBV6-6 and TRBJ2-7; no reliable D call. Trimming removed 2 bases at V and 1 base at J, with 12 bases between. The CDR3 has 15 residues. Germline CDR1 is MNHNY and CDR2 is SVGAGI (reference sequence). CDR3 bases: TGTGCCAGCAGTTACAGGGCAGTAGTTTCCTACGAGCAGTACTTC. The encoded protein is CASSYRAVVSYEQYF.

A few counts support this clonotype. The genes are TRBV6-2 or TRBV6-3 and TRBJ2-5; 8 bases are shared with TRBD1. The V and J ends lost 5 bases and 2 bases, in that order; junction bases with no gene match: 13. This CDR3 has 17 amino acids. Germline V gene sequence: CDR1 MNHEY, CDR2 SVGEGT. CDR3 DNA: TGTGCCAGCAGTCCCCTCCGGGACAGGACAACACAAGAGACCCAGTACTTC. Its translation is CASSPLRDRTTQETQYF.

With respect to this clonotype: Since no conserved phenylalanine or tryptophan closes the CDR3, a read error is the likely cause. The J gene is TRBJ1-2, the V gene TRBV12-3 or TRBV12-4; D is possibly TRBD1 (6 bases). Trimming cost V 8 bases and J 2 bases, with 12 bases left between them. The CDR3 contains 13 residues. This chain's CDR3 is CASVATGNYGYTS. CDR3 DNA sequence: TGTGCCAGCGTGGCTACAGGGAACTATGGCTACACCTCC.

The chain links TRBV12-3 or TRBV12-4 to TRBJ1-3; TRBD1 aligns across 9 bases. The CDR3 length is 15 residues. V dropped 7 bases and J dropped 4; count of bases not matched to a gene: 8. The CDR3 DNA reads TGTGCCAGCACCGATTACAGGGGGCTGGGAAACACCATATATTTT. Residues: CASTDYRGLGNTIYF.

This clonotype was observed a few times. The V and J genes are TRBV12-3 or TRBV12-4 and TRBJ1-2; weak D call: TRBD1 (5 bases). Trimming left V 5 bases short and J 2 bases short, with 15 bases between. The CDR3 has 15 residues. CDR3 bases: TGTGCCAGCAGTCCCTTGACAGAAGTAAACTATGGCTACACCTTC. This encodes CASSPLTEVNYGYTF.

This clonotype was counted between two and nine times. The chain couples TRBV19 to TRBJ1-5; D perhaps matches TRBD1 (5 bases). Germline V gene lookup returns CDR1 LNHDA and CDR2 SQIVND (reference sequence). There are 14 residues in the CDR3. Between the trimmed V and J ends, which lost 6 bases and 4 bases, there was a span of 13 bases. The CDR3 region has the DNA TGTGCCAGTAGCTCCCCAGGGACGAATCAGCCCCAGCATTTT. Protein: CASSSPGTNQPQHF.

This clonotype was observed a few times. The chain has TRBV27 and TRBJ2-1; 7 nucleotides line up with TRBD2. Germline V CDR1 and CDR2: MNHEY, SMNVEV (reference sequence). V gave up 2 bases and J gave up 9 bases; unmatched junction bases: 10. This CDR3 has 15 amino acids. CDR3: CASSLLGGGAPEQFF. CDR3 in DNA: TGTGCCAGCAGTTTACTAGGCGGGGGAGCCCCTGAGCAGTTCTTC.

There are a few counts of this clonotype. This chain joins TRBV25-1 and TRBJ1-2; TRBD1 matches 7 bases. Germline V gives CDR1 MGHDK, CDR2 SYGVNS. The CDR3 sequence is 15 residues long. J was trimmed by 1 base and V by 2 bases; bases with no gene match: 4. In DNA, the CDR3 is TGTGCCAGCAGTGAACAAACAGGGGTTAACTATGGCTACACCTTC. This encodes CASSEQTGVNYGYTF.

This clonotype was seen only a few times. The V and J genes are TRBV7-9 and TRBJ2-1; the match to TRBD1 covers 12 bases. The CDR3 length is 18 residues. The V and J ends lost 4 bases and 9 bases, in that order; junction bases with no gene match: 16. Germline CDR1 reads SEHNR; CDR2 reads FQNEAQ (reference sequence). This CDR3 is CASSWNRDRGRGRGEQFF. The CDR3 bases are TGTGCCAGCAGCTGGAACCGGGACAGGGGGCGAGGGCGGGGTGAGCAGTTCTTC.